This passage covers 14 T cell receptor beta chains from one sample sequenced in a study of patients and donors after allogeneic stem cell transplantation. TCRdb re-called the RT-PCR reads with MiXCR, one entry per CDR3 protein. The sample has roughly 250,000 distinct CDR3 sequences, roughly 13% seen once. The sequenced material came from blood, either unsorted or a sorted T cell fraction (not recorded which). The origin of the receptors is a human donor who was either an allogeneic HSCT recipient or a stem cell or donor lymphocyte infusion donor (not recorded which). It is not recorded whose cells these are; they may come from a transplant donor.

This clonotype occurred many times. V gene TRBV7-2 combines with J gene TRBJ2-3; a weak D match, TRBD2 (5 bases). V lost 5 bases and J 1 base, leaving 13 bases between the germline ends. Per germline, CDR1 SGHTA and CDR2 FQGNSA. CDR3 size: 15 residues. The CDR3 DNA follows: TGTGCCAGCAGCCCCCACTCCGGGGGCACAGATACGCAGTATTTT. Encoded protein: CASSPHSGGTDTQYF. Filled out from reference TRBV7-2 and TRBJ2-3, the complete variable domain reads GAGVSQSPSNKVTEKGKDVELRCDPISGHTALYWYRQSLGQGLEFLIYFQGNSAPDKSGLPSDRFSAERTGGSVSTLTIQRTQQEDSAVYLCASSPHSGGTDTQYFGPGTRLTVL.

V usage is TRBV6-1 and J usage is TRBJ2-3; the D gene is possibly TRBD2 (5 bases). Germline V gene lookup returns CDR1 MNHNS and CDR2 SASEGT. Between the trimmed V and J ends, which lost 3 bases and 1 base, there was a span of 14 bases. CDR3 size: 16 residues. The CDR3 is CASSEAPARGTDTQYF. The CDR3 coding sequence is TGTGCCAGCAGTGAGGCGCCAGCGAGGGGCACAGATACGCAGTATTTT.

The sample holds a few counts of this clonotype. The J gene is TRBJ1-1, the V gene TRBV27; TRBD1 matches at 7 bases. Germline lookup yields CDR1 MNHEY and CDR2 SMNVEV (reference sequence). V was clipped by 1 base and J by 4 bases; unmatched bases: 6. This CDR3 comprises 15 residues. The CDR3 DNA follows: TGTGCCAGCAGTTTATACCCCGGGACAGTCACTGAAGCTTTCTTT. Translated, it gives CASSLYPGTVTEAFF.

This clonotype has just a few counts. The rearrangement joins TRBV5-6 to TRBJ1-1, with a tentative D call TRBD1 (5 bases). The CDR3 has 16 amino acids. Trimming pared 4 bases from V and 0 bases from J, leaving 16 bases between. Germline assignment: CDR1 SGHDT and CDR2 YYEEEE. The CDR3 region is CASSPGGLIMNTEAFF. Written as DNA, the CDR3 is TGTGCCAGCAGCCCTGGGGGTTTAATCATGAACACTGAAGCTTTCTTT.

This clonotype was found a few times. The gene calls are TRBV5-1 and TRBJ2-7; 10 bases line up with TRBD2. The V gene's germline CDR1 is SGHRS and CDR2 YFSETQ. V gave up 0 bases and J gave up 2 bases; unmatched junction bases: 2. The CDR3 loop spans 15 amino acids. In DNA form, the CDR3 reads TGCGCCAGCAGCTTGGAACTAGCGGGACCCTACGAGCAGTACTTC. Translated: CASSLELAGPYEQYF. The full variable domain, with the rest looked up from reference TRBV5-1 and TRBJ2-7, is KAGVTQTPRYLIKTRGQQVTLSCSPISGHRSVSWYQQTPGQGLQFLFEYFSETQRNKGNFPGRFSGRQFSNSRSEMNVSTLELGDSALYLCASSLELAGPYEQYFGPGTRLTVT.

This clonotype was seen a few times. The chain carries TRBV20-1 and TRBJ2-2, with a weak D call TRBD1 (6 bases). Looked up from germline, CDR1 is DFQATT and CDR2 is SNEGSKA (reference sequence). The CDR3 length is 14 residues. Trimming removed 4 bases from V and 4 bases from J, with 13 bases in between. CDR3 sequence: CSAKRQARTGELFF. The DNA of the CDR3 is TGCAGTGCTAAACGACAGGCACGCACCGGGGAGCTGTTTTTT.

As for this clonotype: It may be a read error: a sequence one base away is much more abundant. Here the CDR3 DNA reads TGCGCCAGCAGCATCGGACAGAGGGGCACTGAAGCTTTCTTT. Translation gives CASSIGQRGTEAFF. The chain joins TRBV4-1 to TRBJ1-1, with D possibly being TRBD1 (6 bases). Trimming shortened V by 5 bases and J by 4 bases, and 14 bases separated the two germline ends. This CDR3 has 14 amino acids. Per germline, CDR1 MGHRA and CDR2 YSYEKL.

The chain carries TRBV4-3 and TRBJ2-3; D not certain. The CDR3 loop spans 14 amino acids. V lost 0 bases and J lost 2, with 6 bases in between. Germline V gene sequence: CDR1 LGHNA, CDR2 YSLEER. For the CDR3, the DNA is TGCGCCAGCAGCCAAGAACGCTCCACAGATACGCAGTATTTT. As protein: CASSQERSTDTQYF.

At least ten counts were recorded for this clonotype. The CDR3 protein is CSAFPGGGTDTQYF. The CDR3 DNA reads as TGCAGTGCTTTCCCCGGCGGGGGCACAGATACGCAGTATTTT. The chain has TRBV20-1 and TRBJ2-3, with TRBD2 as a possible D gene (6 bases). V was cut by 5 bases and J by 1 base, with 13 bases left in between. There are 14 residues in the CDR3. Germline assignment: CDR1 DFQATT and CDR2 SNEGSKA (reference sequence).

The chain couples TRBV20-1 to TRBJ1-2; possible D gene TRBD1, 6 bases. This CDR3 region has 12 residues. The germline V and J ends were trimmed by 2 bases and 7 bases, with 11 bases remaining between them. From germline, CDR1 is DFQATT and CDR2 SNEGSKA (reference sequence). As DNA, the CDR3 is TGCAGTGCTAGACAGGGGTTGGGTGGCTACACCTTC. This encodes CSARQGLGGYTF.

This chain links TRBV6-1 with TRBJ2-3; 8 bases agree with TRBD1. Germline V CDR1 and CDR2: MNHNS, SASEGT. The junction had 5 bases not matched to a gene; V was cut back by 6 bases and J by 6 bases. The CDR3 has 13 amino acids. The CDR3 DNA is TGTGCCAGCAGCGGACAGGGACGGGATACGCAGTATTTT. The encoded protein is CASSGQGRDTQYF.

This clonotype was detected a few times. The chain employs TRBV5-1 and TRBJ2-5; D might be TRBD1 (6 bases). The CDR3 has 17 amino acids. Germline V gene data show CDR1 as SGHRS and CDR2 as YFSETQ. Trimming cost V 0 bases and J 2 bases, with 17 bases left between them. CDR3 sequence reads: CASSLVQQGFGQETQYF. DNA of the CDR3: TGCGCCAGCAGCTTGGTCCAACAGGGTTTTGGGCAAGAGACCCAGTACTTC. The whole variable domain, filled in from reference TRBV5-1 and TRBJ2-5, reads KAGVTQTPRYLIKTRGQQVTLSCSPISGHRSVSWYQQTPGQGLQFLFEYFSETQRNKGNFPGRFSGRQFSNSRSEMNVSTLELGDSALYLCASSLVQQGFGQETQYFGPGTRLLVL.

This clonotype was detected a few times. The V call is TRBV5-1, the J call TRBJ1-2; D call uncertain. This CDR3 spans 13 amino acids. V lost 0 bases and J lost 7, with 10 bases in between. Germline V gene lookup returns CDR1 SGHRS and CDR2 YFSETQ. DNA of the CDR3: TGCGCCAGCAGCTTGGAGGCAGCTTCTGGCTACACCTTC. Translating gives CASSLEAASGYTF.

There are many counts of this clonotype. The V call is TRBV12-3 or TRBV12-4, the J call TRBJ1-1; TRBD1 aligns across 8 bases. V shed 5 bases and J 3 bases; nucleotides not matched to a gene: 5. The CDR3 covers 14 residues. The DNA of the CDR3 is TGTGCCAGCAGTGCTAACAGGGGGTACACTGAAGCTTTCTTT. Translation gives CASSANRGYTEAFF.